A single sample is the source of the 3 T cell receptor beta chains below, sequenced in a study of preoperative IRX-2 immunotherapy in early breast cancer (dated by TCRdb to between 2017 and 2020). In the paper's terms, the treatment or condition label means: preoperative locoregional IRX-2 cytokine immunotherapy. Library preparation was by the immunoSEQ multiplex PCR assay. In its TCRdb copy, this immuneACCESS table keeps in-frame sequences only and misses some clones. Where compared with another copy, unresolved V genes explain less than half of these, and the others have no known cause. In this sample the table shows about 43,000 clones, approximately 94% of which occur a single time. Clones ranked in the top ten supply more than 1.5% of the sample. The sample was tumor tissue, taken after IRX-2 immunotherapy. The receptors originated from a human donor with breast cancer.

The table lists this clone with a count of one. The rearrangement links TRBV15 to TRBJ1-5; D unclear. V gave up 7 bases and J gave up 3 bases, with 10 bases separating them. The germline V gene encodes CDR1 LNHNV and CDR2 YYDKDF (reference sequence). The CDR3 is 13 residues long. CDR3 in amino acids: CATTEIYNQPQHF. CDR3 in DNA: TGTGCCACCACAGAAATCTACAATCAGCCCCAGCATTTT.

The rearrangement uses TRBV7-9 and TRBJ2-7; 8 bases map to TRBD1. This CDR3 region has 17 residues. V lost 0 bases to trimming and J lost 5 bases; unmatched junction nucleotides: 12. Germline loops: CDR1 SEHNR, CDR2 FQNEAQ (reference sequence). CDR3 protein: CASSLATGVPRGDEQYF. DNA for the CDR3: TGTGCCAGCAGCTTAGCGACAGGGGTCCCCCGCGGTGACGAGCAGTACTTC.

The chain joins TRBV5-1 to TRBJ2-3; TRBD1 is a possible D gene (5 bases). The CDR3 consists of 14 residues. V dropped 5 bases and J dropped 2 bases, with 12 bases sitting between them. Germline values: CDR1 SGHRS, CDR2 YFSETQ. The CDR3 here is CASSRQGTTDTQYF. The CDR3 nucleotides are TGCGCCAGCAGTCGTCAGGGAACCACAGATACGCAGTATTTT.